This entry describes one TCR beta chain. The clone's antigen remains unknown. Base qualities are not recorded, but no much larger clone differs from it by a single base. Thawed PBMCs were FACS-sorted into unstimulated Tregs (CD4+CD25+CD127-), CD4+ non-Tregs (CD4+CD25-), CD4 cells and CD8 cells. Healthy control blood came either as purchased buffy coats or from healthy volunteers. Healthy control blood was separated into PBMCs by Ficoll density gradient and cryopreserved, and patient PBMCs were collected both before and after transplant. For TCRbeta CDR3 sequencing, genomic DNA from the sorted cells was extracted using the QIAGEN DNeasy Blood and Tissue Kit. Through immunoSEQ, high-throughput TCRbeta CDR3 sequencing was done commercially, including PCR amplification with internal controls and bias correction. The original pipeline was this. Unique productive TCRbeta sequences were defined by CDR3 nucleotide sequence where primers matched, and otherwise by CDR3 amino acid sequence together with Vbeta and Jbeta genes. Sorting error was corrected by removing sequences shared between sorted populations at a frequency ratio of 2:1 or less, and the remaining shared sequences were assigned to the higher population. A sequence was defined as donor-reactive if the sequence was expanded at least 5-fold in CFSE-low cells compared with unstimulated cells and had a frequency of at least 0.01% in CFSE-low cells. Jensen-Shannon divergence calculated on the top 100 TCRbeta sequences ranked by frequency was used to measure repertoire divergence. For samples with multiple sequencing runs, sorting error was corrected in each run separately before the runs were combined. Drawn from immuneACCESS, this table holds only the in-frame rearrangements with V and J called that TCRdb kept. Clones are partly lost; checked studies trace under half to an unresolved V gene and leave the rest unexplained. V and J calls and clone size come straight from that table; D and trimming were deduced from the DNA. The sample profile shows about 240,000 clones; about 80% of them were found once. Together, the top ten hold less than 0.75% of the sample.

The sample belongs to a study of Tregs in tolerant kidney transplant recipients (dated by TCRdb to the late 2010s). Study-wide context: Before combined kidney and bone marrow transplantation, this study identified donor-specific regulatory T cells using TCRbeta sequencing and then followed those same cells after transplant. In 3 healthy controls, several methods of expanding Tregs specific for an allogeneic donor were compared by TCRbeta repertoire sequencing. Study-level results and caveats: The study was constrained by small patient numbers, and validation of the findings is required in larger populations and under other immunosuppression protocols. Biological reproducibility was not directly assessed, although technical replication error appeared to be minimal. Expanding Tregs with activated donor B cells appeared to identify the most biologically relevant and donor-specific TCRbeta repertoire.

Germline trimming amounts to 7 bases on V and 4 bases on J, with 7 as the count of junction bases outside the gene matches. The germline V gene (reference sequence) specifies GTSNPN as CDR1 and SVGIG as CDR2. From the cysteine up to the phenylalanine, the CDR3 has a length of 13 residues. Only the CDR3 portion is preserved as DNA: 39 bases, with reading frame beginning at the first base. This chain is built from TRBV30 and TRBJ1-2; TRBD1 lines up with 9 middle nucleotides. Sequenced: CD4+ T cells from blood. This TCR was recovered from a human donor in good health. In nucleotides, the sequence is TGTGCCTCCCAGGGACAGGGACTCTATGGCTACACCTTC. This encodes CASQGQGLYGYTF.